This TCR beta chain came from a study of PD-L1 blockade in urothelial cancer. The wider study: Men with urothelial cancer arising in the bladder made up most of the 29 patients. T cell content in blood samples showed a median of 141,255.

Repertoires were generated with immunoSEQ multiplex PCR, while TCRdb's copy carries only in-frame clones and drops some. Of fewer than 50,000 clones in the sample, over 75% were seen once. Study-wide results and caveats: Blood TCR clonality below the median before treatment was a predictor of better survival. Greater 3-week expansion of tumor-associated blood clones was recorded for durable-benefit patients.

Indicated time point: pretreatment peripheral blood. This clone appeared a single time. Its antigen is unknown. The germline CDR1 and CDR2 sequences are SGHNT and YYREEE (reference sequence). The CDR3 consists of 15 residues. V was trimmed by 0 bases and J by 7 bases, leaving 13 bases between them. The sequence was collected from a donor at least 40 years old with urothelial cancer. The specimen comprised PBMCs, sampled around atezolizumab (anti-PD-L1) treatment. The chain recombines TRBV5-4 with TRBJ1-4; D might be TRBD1 (5 bases). CDR3 nucleotide sequence: TGTGCCAGCAGCTTGGGGGGGGTGCGGGGTGAAAAACTGTTTTTT. Translated: CASSLGGVRGEKLFF.